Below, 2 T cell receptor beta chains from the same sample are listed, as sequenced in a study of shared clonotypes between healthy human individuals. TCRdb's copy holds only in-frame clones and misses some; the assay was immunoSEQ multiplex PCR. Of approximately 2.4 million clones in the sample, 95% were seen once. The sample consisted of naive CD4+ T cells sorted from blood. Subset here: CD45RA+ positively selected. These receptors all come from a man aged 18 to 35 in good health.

This chain's CDR3 is CASPLGRSSGNTIYF. The CDR3 coding sequence is TGCGCCAGCCCCTTAGGGCGGAGCTCTGGAAACACCATATATTTT. The V call is TRBV10-1, the J call TRBJ1-3, with D unclear. From germline, CDR1 is WNHNN and CDR2 SYGVQD (reference sequence). V was trimmed by 8 bases and J by 0 bases, leaving 14 bases between them. The CDR3 loop spans 15 amino acids.

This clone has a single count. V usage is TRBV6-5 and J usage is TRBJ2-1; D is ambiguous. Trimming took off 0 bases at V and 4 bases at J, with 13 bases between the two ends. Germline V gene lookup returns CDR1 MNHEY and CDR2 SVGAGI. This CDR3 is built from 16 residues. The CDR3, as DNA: TGTGCCAGCAGTTACTCTGGAACCGCCATTTACAATGAGCAGTTCTTC. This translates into CASSYSGTAIYNEQFF.